These 25 T cell receptor beta chains were sequenced from one sample in a study of B cell selection in AIRE deficiency. Sorted regulatory T cells were CD4-positive, CD25-high and CD127-low or negative. Produced via immunoSEQ multiplex PCR; TCRdb's table is partial and in-frame only. This sample yields about 18,000 clones, of which about 92% are seen a single time; 0.89% belongs to the top ten. Material: CD4+CD25+ Tregs sorted from PBMCs. Receptors originate from a human donor in good health.

This rearrangement joins TRBV27 to TRBJ2-5; TRBD2 agrees at 9 bases. Germline CDR1 is MNHEY and CDR2 is SMNVEV (reference sequence). V lost 2 bases and J lost 11; bases outside the gene matches: 12. CDR3 length: 15 residues. CDR3 coding DNA: TGTGCCAGCAGTTTACTGGCGGGAGGGCCGTGGGAGCAGTACTTC. Translating it yields CASSLLAGGPWEQYF.

The chain couples TRBV19 to TRBJ1-1, with D possibly matching TRBD1 (5 bases). The CDR3 is 16 amino acids. Germline CDR1 reads LNHDA; CDR2 reads SQIVND (reference sequence). The V end was cut by 2 bases, the J end by 1 base, with 14 bases between. The DNA of the CDR3 is TGTGCCAGTAGTATAAGGGGAGGGCGTCGGAACACTGAAGCTTTCTTT. It is translated as CASSIRGGRRNTEAFF.

The V gene is TRBV19, the J gene TRBJ2-7; D is possibly TRBD2 (5 bases). This CDR3 comprises 12 residues. CDR1 and CDR2 (germline): LNHDA, SQIVND (reference sequence). V gave up 1 base and J gave up 5 bases, with 6 bases separating them. The CDR3: CASSIGGNEQYF. In nucleotides, the CDR3 is TGTGCCAGTAGTATAGGAGGGAACGAGCAGTACTTC.

This chain links TRBV19 with TRBJ1-4; D is unresolved. Germline values: CDR1 LNHDA, CDR2 SQIVND (reference sequence). The CDR3 consists of 15 residues. Between the trimmed V and J ends, which lost 5 bases and 6 bases, there was a span of 16 bases. This CDR3 reads CASSAAGWGYEKLFF. DNA for the CDR3: TGTGCCAGTAGTGCCGCCGGTTGGGGTTATGAAAAACTGTTTTTT.

V gene TRBV6-5 combines with J gene TRBJ2-7, with 7 bases lining up with TRBD2. The germline V gene has CDR1 MNHEY and CDR2 SVGAGI. V trimming: 6 bases; J trimming: 0 bases; junction bases outside the gene matches: 8. The CDR3 has 15 residues. As DNA, the CDR3 is TGTGCCAGCAGGGGGGGAGCGGGGAGCTCCTACGAGCAGTACTTC. Translated, it gives CASRGGAGSSYEQYF.

The V call is TRBV28, the J call TRBJ1-6; 10 bases are shared with TRBD1. Germline trimming cut 6 bases from V and 8 bases from J; bases unmatched to any gene: 19. CDR1 and CDR2 (germline): MDHEN, SYDVKM. The CDR3 length is 19 residues. For the CDR3, the DNA is TGTGCCAGCAGCCGGATCGGACAGGGGGTTGCGCTTGGGGATTCACCCCTCCACTTT. Its protein product is CASSRIGQGVALGDSPLHF.

J is TRBJ2-3 and V is TRBV6-5, with TRBD1 as a possible D gene (5 bases). This CDR3 spans 14 amino acids. V dropped 4 bases and J dropped 4 bases, with 12 bases sitting between them. Germline V CDR1 and CDR2: MNHEY, SVGAGI. The DNA of the CDR3 is TGTGCCAGCAGTTGGGGCCGAGTGGCAGATACGCAGTATTTT. Residues: CASSWGRVADTQYF.

J is TRBJ1-6 and V is TRBV6-5; D is uncertain. V gave up 0 bases and J gave up 6 bases, with 9 bases separating them. CDR1 and CDR2 from the germline V gene are MNHEY and SVGAGI. CDR3 length: 15 amino acids. The CDR3 loop reads CASSYSTRINSPLHF. The CDR3, as DNA: TGTGCCAGCAGTTACTCGACTCGTATTAATTCACCCCTCCACTTT.

In DNA, the CDR3 is TGTGCCAGCAGCCGGACAGAATTTCAAGAGACCCAGTACTTC. Translating gives CASSRTEFQETQYF. The genes are TRBV7-9 and TRBJ2-5; the D gene is possibly TRBD1 (6 bases). Germline CDR1 is SEHNR and CDR2 is FQNEAQ (reference sequence). The CDR3 is made up of 14 amino acids. V was trimmed by 5 bases and J by 2 bases, leaving 12 bases between them.

This clone was detected only once. The gene calls are TRBV27 and TRBJ2-7; D might be TRBD1 or TRBD2, each matching 6 bases. There are 14 residues in the CDR3. V was trimmed by 11 bases and J by 5 bases, leaving 22 bases between them. Germline CDR1 MNHEY, CDR2 SMNVEV (reference sequence). DNA for the CDR3: TGTGCCTCTTCGTCGGGGGCGGACCAGGACGAGCAGTACTTC. Its protein product is CASSSGADQDEQYF.

The CDR3 spells CASSIDSSSYEQYF. The CDR3 DNA reads TGTGCCAGTAGTATAGACTCGAGCTCCTACGAGCAGTACTTC. The chain links TRBV19 to TRBJ2-7; D unclear. Per germline, CDR1 LNHDA and CDR2 SQIVND (reference sequence). The CDR3 is 14 residues long. Trimming took off 0 bases at V and 0 bases at J, with 6 bases between the two ends.

The gene calls are TRBV7-2 and TRBJ2-3, with TRBD2 matching 10 bases. With 5 bases clipped from V and 0 bases from J, the junction kept 5 bases outside the gene matches. From germline, CDR1 is SGHTA and CDR2 FQGNSA. CDR3 length: 16 amino acids. In DNA, the CDR3 is TGTGCCAGCAGCCCTACTAGCGGGGCTAGCACAGATACGCAGTATTTT. Translating it yields CASSPTSGASTDTQYF.

The J gene is TRBJ2-7, the V gene TRBV7-9; the match to TRBD1 covers 9 bases. The CDR3 runs 15 residues. The germline V gene has CDR1 SEHNR and CDR2 FQNEAQ (reference sequence). V lost 1 base and J lost 7; bases outside the gene matches: 8. The CDR3 loop reads CASSLGTGVLGEQYF. CDR3 in DNA: TGTGCCAGCAGCTTAGGGACAGGGGTACTGGGGGAGCAGTACTTC.

V usage is TRBV5-1 and J usage is TRBJ1-1; tentatively, D is TRBD1 (6 bases). V was pared by 0 bases and J by 7 bases, with 13 bases between. The CDR3 runs 14 residues. Germline V gene data show CDR1 as SGHRS and CDR2 as YFSETQ. The CDR3 is CASSLEQGVGEAFF. Written as DNA, the CDR3 is TGCGCCAGCAGCTTGGAACAGGGTGTTGGTGAAGCTTTCTTT.

The genes are TRBV2 and TRBJ1-2; D uncertain. Per the germline V gene, CDR1 is SNHLY and CDR2 is FYNNEI. This CDR3 spans 13 amino acids. Trimming removed 7 bases at V and 5 bases at J, with 14 bases between. The CDR3 here is CASNPGSFYGYTF. The CDR3 DNA reads as TGTGCCAGCAACCCGGGATCGTTTTATGGCTACACCTTC.

The chain carries TRBV30 and TRBJ1-2, with D perhaps TRBD1 (5 bases). The V end lost 0 bases, the J end lost 5 bases, and 13 bases lay between the germline ends. Germline CDR1 GTSNPN, CDR2 SVGIG (reference sequence). This CDR3 contains 14 residues. CDR3 nucleotides: TGTGCCTGGAGTGTCCCGGGACTGGGGTATGGCTACACCTTC. This sequence encodes CAWSVPGLGYGYTF.

The chain joins TRBV6-5 to TRBJ1-1, with D tentatively TRBD1 (5 bases). Trimming left V 5 bases short and J 1 base short, with 11 bases between. CDR3 length: 14 amino acids. Germline V gene lookup returns CDR1 MNHEY and CDR2 SVGAGI. The CDR3 region is CASSVGPTNTEAFF. The CDR3, as DNA: TGTGCCAGCAGTGTGGGACCGACGAACACTGAAGCTTTCTTT.

This rearrangement joins TRBV19 to TRBJ1-1; perhaps TRBD1 as D (6 bases). There are 14 residues in the CDR3. V shed 3 bases and J shed 7 bases, with 15 bases lying between them. Per the germline V gene, CDR1 is LNHDA and CDR2 is SQIVND (reference sequence). The CDR3 is CASSIGRGASEAFF. The CDR3 region has the DNA TGTGCCAGTAGTATTGGCAGGGGCGCGAGTGAAGCTTTCTTT.

This chain uses TRBV19 with TRBJ2-7; possible D gene TRBD2, 5 bases. V shed 3 bases and J shed 0 bases, with 9 bases lying between them. The length of the CDR3 is 14 residues. Germline CDR1 and CDR2: LNHDA and SQIVND (reference sequence). CDR3 sequence (DNA): TGTGCCAGTAGTATTGGAAGCGGCTCCTACGAGCAGTACTTC. Its protein is CASSIGSGSYEQYF.

The table lists this clone with a count of one. The chain links TRBV5-4 to TRBJ1-2; 7 bases fit TRBD1. Losses at the gene ends were 7 bases for V and 0 bases for J; bases not matched to a gene: 6. The CDR3 is 14 amino acids. Germline CDR1 and CDR2: SGHNT and YYREEE (reference sequence). As DNA, the CDR3 is TGTGCCAGCGCCTCAGGGGGTTCTAACTATGGCTACACCTTC. The encoded protein is CASASGGSNYGYTF.

The V and J genes are TRBV5-6 and TRBJ2-1; 13 bases map to TRBD2. Germline CDR1 is SGHDT and CDR2 is YYEEEE. The CDR3 extends over 17 amino acids. Trimming removed 4 bases from V and 4 bases from J; junction bases left unmatched: 8. CDR3 residues: CASSLGTSGNSYNEQFF. DNA of the CDR3: TGTGCCAGCAGCCTCGGGACTAGCGGGAACTCTTACAATGAGCAGTTCTTC.

The chain employs TRBV5-1 and TRBJ1-1, with a possible D match to TRBD1 (5 bases). Germline V CDR1 and CDR2: SGHRS, YFSETQ. V was clipped by 5 bases and J by 1 base, with 9 bases between them. CDR3 length: 13 amino acids. The CDR3 region has the DNA TGCGCCAGCAGTCAGCAGGGGAACACTGAAGCTTTCTTT. Translating it yields CASSQQGNTEAFF.

This clone was seen once. V usage is TRBV28 and J usage is TRBJ2-1; 8 nucleotides match TRBD1. The CDR3 runs to 16 residues. With 1 base clipped from V and 4 bases from J, the junction kept 6 bases outside the gene matches. Germline V lookup: CDR1 MDHEN, CDR2 SYDVKM. The CDR3 is CASSLYQGARYNEQFF. The CDR3 region has the DNA TGTGCCAGCAGTTTATACCAGGGGGCGCGGTACAATGAGCAGTTCTTC.

The chain combines TRBV29-1 with TRBJ2-1, with D tentatively TRBD2 (6 bases). The V gene lost 4 bases and the J gene lost 0 bases, with 10 bases spanning the gap. Germline V gene data show CDR1 as SQVTM and CDR2 as ANQGSEA. CDR3 size: 14 residues. CDR3 bases: TGCAGCGTTGGTTCCGGGAGCTCCTACAATGAGCAGTTCTTC. Protein: CSVGSGSSYNEQFF.

The V gene is TRBV6-4, the J gene TRBJ2-2, with D possibly TRBD2 on 5 matching bases. Germline V CDR1 and CDR2: MRHNA, SNTAGT. V was clipped by 7 bases and J by 7 bases, with 10 bases between them. This CDR3 is built from 12 residues. The CDR3 region is CASTDGVGELFF. The CDR3 bases are TGTGCCAGCACCGACGGGGTCGGGGAGCTGTTTTTT.